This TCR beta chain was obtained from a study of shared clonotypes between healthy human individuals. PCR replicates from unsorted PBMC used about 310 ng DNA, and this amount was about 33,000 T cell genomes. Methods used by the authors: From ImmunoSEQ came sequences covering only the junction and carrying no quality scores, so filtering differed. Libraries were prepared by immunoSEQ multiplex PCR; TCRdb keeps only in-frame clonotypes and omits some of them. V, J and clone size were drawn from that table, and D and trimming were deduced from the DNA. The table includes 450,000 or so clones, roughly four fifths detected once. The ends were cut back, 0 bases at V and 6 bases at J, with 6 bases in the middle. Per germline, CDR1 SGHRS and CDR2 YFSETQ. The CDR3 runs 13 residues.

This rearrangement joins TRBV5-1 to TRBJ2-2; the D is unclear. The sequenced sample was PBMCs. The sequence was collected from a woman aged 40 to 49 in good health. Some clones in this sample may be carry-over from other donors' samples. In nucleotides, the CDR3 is TGCGCCAGCAGCTTGGACCCAGCCGGGGAGCTGTTTTTT. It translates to CASSLDPAGELFF.